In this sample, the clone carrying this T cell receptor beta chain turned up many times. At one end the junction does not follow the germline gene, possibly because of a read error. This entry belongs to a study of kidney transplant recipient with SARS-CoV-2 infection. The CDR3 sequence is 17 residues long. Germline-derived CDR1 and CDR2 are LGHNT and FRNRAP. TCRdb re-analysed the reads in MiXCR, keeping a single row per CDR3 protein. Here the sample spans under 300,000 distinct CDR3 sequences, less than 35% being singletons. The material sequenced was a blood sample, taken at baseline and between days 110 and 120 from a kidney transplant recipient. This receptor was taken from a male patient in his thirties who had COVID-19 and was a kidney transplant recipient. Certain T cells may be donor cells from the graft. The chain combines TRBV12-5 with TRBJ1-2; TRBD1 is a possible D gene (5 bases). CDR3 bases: TGTGCTAGTGGTGTGGTTATTTTGCAGGGAAAGACCTATGGCTACACCTTC. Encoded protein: CASGVVILQGKTYGYTF.